The T cell receptor beta chain under discussion was sequenced for a study of blood T cell repertoires in COVID-19. About the study: Acute and convalescent COVID-19 samples came from the United States, Italy and Spain. PBMCs, B-cell-depleted T cells, or T cells were the source of the cDNA or gDNA that made up the material.

In the original workflow: How many nucleated cells were present was estimated from reference gene primer amplification. The assay was immunoSEQ multiplex PCR, and TCRdb's table has in-frame clones only and misses some. Clone size and the V and J calls come from that table; the DNA yielded D and trimming. The sample yields 9,500 to 15,000 clones, approximately 89% seen once. Germline V CDR1 and CDR2: SNHLY, FYNNEI. Between the trimmed V and J ends, which lost 5 bases and 0 bases, there was a span of 15 bases. There are 16 residues in the CDR3. This sequence originates from a human donor in a cohort sampled during active COVID-19. The chain is built from TRBV2 and TRBJ2-3, with a tentative D call TRBD2 (6 bases). Input material: peripheral blood. CDR3: CASSSPAGPSTDTQYF. The CDR3 DNA reads TGTGCCAGCAGTTCCCCAGCGGGCCCTAGCACAGATACGCAGTATTTT. The full variable domain, in which reference TRBV2 and TRBJ2-3 provide the parts outside the CDR3, is EPEVTQTPSHQVTQMGQEVILRCVPISNHLYFYWYRQILGQKVEFLVSFYNNEISEKSEIFDDQFSVERPDGSNFTLKIRSTKLEDSAMYFCASSSPAGPSTDTQYFGPGTRLTVL.